This T cell receptor (beta chain) originates from a study of cytomegalovirus exposure and HLA in healthy donors. Study conclusions and caveats: That first-cohort TCR clusters tended to co-occur in the 95 to 150 validation repertoires was found in a later analysis.

Of note for this clone: Its antigen is not known.

The donors belonged to the approximately 120-subject validation cohort, separate from the roughly 670-subject first cohort. Per germline, CDR1 MDHEN and CDR2 SYDVKM. V was pared by 7 bases and J by 0 bases, with 12 bases between. The CDR3 loop spans 14 amino acids. Sequenced by immunoSEQ multiplex PCR; TCRdb stores in-frame clones only, minus some. The repertoire consists of 300,000 to 450,000 clones, with roughly 85% occurring once and the leading ten covering approximately 0.8%. Sequencing used PBMCs. The receptor was isolated from a young woman in good health and CMV-seronegative. This rearrangement joins TRBV28 to TRBJ1-1; weak D call: TRBD1 (5 bases). CDR3 loop: CASIPGGVNTEAFF. The DNA for the CDR3 is TGTGCCAGCATTCCGGGGGGAGTGAACACTGAAGCTTTCTTT. The full variable domain, completed using reference TRBV28 and TRBJ1-1, is DVKVTQSSRYLVKRTGEKVFLECVQDMDHENMFWYRQDPGLGLRLIYFSYDVKMKEKGDIPEGYSVSREKKERFSLILESASTNQTSMYLCASIPGGVNTEAFFGQGTRLTVV.